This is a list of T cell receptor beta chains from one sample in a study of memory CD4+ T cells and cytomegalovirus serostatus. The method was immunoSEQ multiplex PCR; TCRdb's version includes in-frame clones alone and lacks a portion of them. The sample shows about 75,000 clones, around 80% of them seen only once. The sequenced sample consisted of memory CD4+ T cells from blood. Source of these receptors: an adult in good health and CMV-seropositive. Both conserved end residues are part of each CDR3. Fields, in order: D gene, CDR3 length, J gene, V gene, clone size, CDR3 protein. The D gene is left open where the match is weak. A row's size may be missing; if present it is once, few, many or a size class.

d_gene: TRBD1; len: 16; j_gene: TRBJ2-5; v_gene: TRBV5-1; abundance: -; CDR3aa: CASSLGPGQYQETQYF
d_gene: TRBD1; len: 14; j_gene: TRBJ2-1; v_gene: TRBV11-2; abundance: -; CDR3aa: CASSQTGTGDEQFF
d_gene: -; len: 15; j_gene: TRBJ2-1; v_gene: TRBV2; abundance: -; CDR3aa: CASSESGHPYNEQFF
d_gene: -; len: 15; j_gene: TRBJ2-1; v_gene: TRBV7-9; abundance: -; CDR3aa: CASSSEGGNYNEQFF
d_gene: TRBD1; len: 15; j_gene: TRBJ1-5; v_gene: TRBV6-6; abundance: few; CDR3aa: CASSLEGQAHQPQHF
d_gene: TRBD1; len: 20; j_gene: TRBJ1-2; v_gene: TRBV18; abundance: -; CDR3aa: CASSPRQGDAIGGQLHGYTF
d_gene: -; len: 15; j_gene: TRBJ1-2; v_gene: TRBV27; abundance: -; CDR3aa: CASSRGQLGHYGYTF
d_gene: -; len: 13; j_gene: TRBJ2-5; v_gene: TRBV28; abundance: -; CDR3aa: CASTSGTQETQYF
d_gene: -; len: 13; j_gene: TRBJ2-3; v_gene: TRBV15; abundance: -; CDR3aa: CATSRDGTDTQYF
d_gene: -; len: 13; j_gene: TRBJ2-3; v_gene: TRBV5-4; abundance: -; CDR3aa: CASSSRGTDTQYF
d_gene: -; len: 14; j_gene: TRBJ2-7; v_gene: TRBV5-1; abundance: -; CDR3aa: CASSLSGALSEQYF
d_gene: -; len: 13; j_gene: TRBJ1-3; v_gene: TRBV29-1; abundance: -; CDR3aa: CSVRGASGNTIYF
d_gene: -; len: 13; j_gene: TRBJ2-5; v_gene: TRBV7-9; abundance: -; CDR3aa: CASSFQLGETQYF
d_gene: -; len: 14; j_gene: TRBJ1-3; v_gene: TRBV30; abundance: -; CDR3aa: CAWSVVQPGNTIYF
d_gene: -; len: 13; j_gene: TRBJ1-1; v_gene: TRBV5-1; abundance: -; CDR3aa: CATRPNGNTEAFF
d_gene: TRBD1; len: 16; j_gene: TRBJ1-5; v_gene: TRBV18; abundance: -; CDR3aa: CASSLMDGQGGQPQHF
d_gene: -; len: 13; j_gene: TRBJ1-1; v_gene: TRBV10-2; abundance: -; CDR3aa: CASSDRRASEAFF
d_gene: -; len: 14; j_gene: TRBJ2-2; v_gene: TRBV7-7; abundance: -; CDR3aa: CASSLGGGPGELFF
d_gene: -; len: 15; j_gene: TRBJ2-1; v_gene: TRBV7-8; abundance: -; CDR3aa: CASSPARKRGNEQFF
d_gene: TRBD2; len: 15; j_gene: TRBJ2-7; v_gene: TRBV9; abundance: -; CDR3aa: CASSVALAGVHEQYF
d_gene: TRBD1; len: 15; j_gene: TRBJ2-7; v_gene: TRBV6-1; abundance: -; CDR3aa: CASSASTGGRYEQYF
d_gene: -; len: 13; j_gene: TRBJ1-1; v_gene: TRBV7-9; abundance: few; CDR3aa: CASSLERNTEAFF
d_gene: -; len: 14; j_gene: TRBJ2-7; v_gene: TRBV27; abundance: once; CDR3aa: CASRGTRSSYEQYF
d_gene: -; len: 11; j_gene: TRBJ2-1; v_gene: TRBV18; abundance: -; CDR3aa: CASSPIQEQFF
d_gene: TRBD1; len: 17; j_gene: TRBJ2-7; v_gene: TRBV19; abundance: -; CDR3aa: CASSPARQTGVGNEQYF
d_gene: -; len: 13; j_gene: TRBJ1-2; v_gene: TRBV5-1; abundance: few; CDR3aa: CASSLDRMSGYTF
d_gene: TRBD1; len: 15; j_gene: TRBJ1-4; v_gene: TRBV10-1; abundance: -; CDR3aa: CASSESRTGDEKLFF
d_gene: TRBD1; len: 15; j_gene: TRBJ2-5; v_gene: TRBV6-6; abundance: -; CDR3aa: CASSTGTGGGETQYF
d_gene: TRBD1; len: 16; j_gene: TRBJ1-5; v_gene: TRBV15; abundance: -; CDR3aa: CATSPLDRGSGQPQHF
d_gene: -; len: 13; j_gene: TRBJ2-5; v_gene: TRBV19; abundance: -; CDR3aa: CASKVGNQETQYF
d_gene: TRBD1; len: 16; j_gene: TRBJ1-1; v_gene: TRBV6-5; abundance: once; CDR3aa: CASSYLQGAGKPEAFF
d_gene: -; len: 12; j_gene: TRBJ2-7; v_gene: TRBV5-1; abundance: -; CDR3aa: CASSPGMREQYF
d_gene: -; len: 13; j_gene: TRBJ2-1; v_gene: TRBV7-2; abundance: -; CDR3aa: CASCYLGAHEQFF
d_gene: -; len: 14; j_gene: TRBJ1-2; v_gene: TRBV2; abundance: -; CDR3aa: CASSVTGNREGYTF
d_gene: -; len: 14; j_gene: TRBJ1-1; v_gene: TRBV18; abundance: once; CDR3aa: CASSRDKGNTEAFF
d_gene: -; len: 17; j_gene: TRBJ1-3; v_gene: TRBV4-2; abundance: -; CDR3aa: CASSQVGGGNAGNTIYF
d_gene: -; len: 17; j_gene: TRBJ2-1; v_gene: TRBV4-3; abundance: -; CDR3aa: CASSQGFTGSAVGEQFF
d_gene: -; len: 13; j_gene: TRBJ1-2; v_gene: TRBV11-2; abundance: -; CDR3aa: CASSHSTNYGYTF
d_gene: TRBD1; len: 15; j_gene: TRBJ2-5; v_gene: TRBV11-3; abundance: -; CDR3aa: CASSLTGTGLETQYF
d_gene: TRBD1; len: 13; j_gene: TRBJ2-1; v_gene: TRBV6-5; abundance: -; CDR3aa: CASSYSGRGRGFF
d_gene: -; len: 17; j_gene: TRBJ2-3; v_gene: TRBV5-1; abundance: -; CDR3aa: CASSLFGGVGGTDTQYF
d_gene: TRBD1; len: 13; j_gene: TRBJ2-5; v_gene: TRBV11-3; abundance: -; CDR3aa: CASLAQGAETQYF
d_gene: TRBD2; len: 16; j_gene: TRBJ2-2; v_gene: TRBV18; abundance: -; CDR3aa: CASSPGTSGRTGELFF
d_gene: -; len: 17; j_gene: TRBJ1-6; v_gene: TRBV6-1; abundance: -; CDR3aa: CASSERPGSGYNSPLHF
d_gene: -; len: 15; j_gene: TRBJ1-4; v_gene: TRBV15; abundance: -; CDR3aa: CATSGSLGTNEKLFF
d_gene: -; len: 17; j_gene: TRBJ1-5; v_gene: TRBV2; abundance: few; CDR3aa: CASSEAGLIKSNQPQHF
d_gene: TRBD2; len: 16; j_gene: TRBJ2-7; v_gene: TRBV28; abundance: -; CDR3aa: CASSFGGLAGGYEQYF
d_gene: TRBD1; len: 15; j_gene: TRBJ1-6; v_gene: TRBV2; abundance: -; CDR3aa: CASRASLGTVSPLHF
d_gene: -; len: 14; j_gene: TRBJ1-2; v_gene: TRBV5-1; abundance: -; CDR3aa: CASSLRLVGYGYTF
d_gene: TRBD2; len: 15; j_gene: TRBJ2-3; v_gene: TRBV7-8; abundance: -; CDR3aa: CASSPKRERIDTQYF
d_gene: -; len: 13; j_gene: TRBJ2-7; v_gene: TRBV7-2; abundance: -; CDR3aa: CASSLDRVYEQYF
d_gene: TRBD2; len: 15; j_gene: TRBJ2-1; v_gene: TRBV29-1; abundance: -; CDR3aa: CSVEDMGRGGNEQFF
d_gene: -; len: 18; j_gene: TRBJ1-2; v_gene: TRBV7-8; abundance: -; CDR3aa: CASSSPRRFRAQGEGYTF
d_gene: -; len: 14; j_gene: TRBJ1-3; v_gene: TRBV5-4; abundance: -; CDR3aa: CASSSGLGGNTIYF
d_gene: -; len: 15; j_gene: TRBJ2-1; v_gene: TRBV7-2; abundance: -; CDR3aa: CASSQSGTQYNEQFF
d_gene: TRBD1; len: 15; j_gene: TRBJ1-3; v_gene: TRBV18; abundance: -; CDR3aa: CASSPDRAIGNTIYF
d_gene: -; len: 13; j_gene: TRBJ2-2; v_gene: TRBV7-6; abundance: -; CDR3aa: CASSETLTGELFF
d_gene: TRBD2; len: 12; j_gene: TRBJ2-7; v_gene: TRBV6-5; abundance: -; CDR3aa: CASMDLAGEQYF